These T cell receptor beta chains were read from a single sample in a study of PD-1 blockade in mismatch repair-deficient tumors. Clones were read by immunoSEQ multiplex PCR, and TCRdb kept only the in-frame ones, dropping some. The sample shows about 68,000 clones, around 80% of them seen only once. Sequenced material: peripheral blood, taken 2 weeks after starting pembrolizumab. The source is an adult with mismatch repair-deficient cancer. Both conserved end residues are part of each CDR3. The order of the fields is D gene, clone size, J gene, V gene, CDR3 protein, CDR3 DNA. The D gene is left open where the match is weak. Expanded clones get a size class; other rows say once, few or many, or leave the size out.

>TRBD1|NA|TRBJ2-7|TRBV7-8
CASSSDRVYEQYF
TGTGCCAGCAGCTCGGACAGGGTCTACGAGCAGTACTTC
>TRBD1|NA|TRBJ2-6|TRBV5-6
CASSLGNRGNVLTF
TGTGCCAGCAGCTTGGGGAACAGGGGCAACGTCCTGACTTTC
>NA|few|TRBJ2-1|TRBV7-9
CASSLVAQYNEQFF
TGTGCCAGCAGCTTAGTTGCCCAATACAATGAGCAGTTCTTC
>TRBD2|NA|TRBJ2-2|TRBV11-2
CASSSPRLASTGELFF
TGTGCCAGCAGCTCACCCCGACTAGCGTCAACCGGGGAGCTGTTTTTT
>NA|NA|TRBJ2-7|TRBV6-1
CASSDRLYEQYF
TGTGCCAGCAGTGACCGTCTTTACGAGCAGTACTTC
>NA|NA|TRBJ2-1|TRBV2
CASKGSSWDEQFF
TGTGCCAGCAAGGGGTCTTCATGGGATGAGCAGTTCTTC
>NA|once|TRBJ1-3|TRBV5-4
CASSLASGNTIYF
TGTGCCAGCAGCTTAGCCTCTGGAAACACCATATATTTT
>TRBD2|NA|TRBJ2-7|TRBV4-2
CASSQEAALAGSYEQYF
TGTGCCAGCAGCCAAGAAGCGGCGCTAGCGGGCTCCTACGAGCAGTACTTC
>TRBD2|NA|TRBJ2-7|TRBV5-1
CASSLVSGGSYEQYF
TGCGCCAGCAGCTTGGTTAGCGGGGGCTCCTACGAGCAGTACTTC
>NA|NA|TRBJ2-3|TRBV7-7
CASSRDNTDTQYF
TGTGCTAGCAGCCGGGACAATACAGATACGCAGTATTTT
>NA|few|TRBJ1-5|TRBV4-1
CASSIGPNQPQHF
TGCGCCAGCAGCATAGGACCGAATCAGCCCCAGCATTTT
>NA|NA|TRBJ2-1|TRBV4-1
CASSQGRQSVYNEQFF
TGCGCCAGCAGCCAAGGTCGGCAGTCAGTCTACAATGAGCAGTTCTTC
>TRBD1|NA|TRBJ2-7|TRBV6-1
CASRDRAYEQYF
TGTGCCAGCAGGGACAGGGCCTACGAGCAGTACTTC
>NA|few|TRBJ2-5|TRBV30
CAWRGPGRETQYF
TGTGCCTGGAGGGGGCCGGGCAGAGAGACCCAGTACTTC
>NA|NA|TRBJ1-4|TRBV5-6
CASSSRDFNNEKLFF
TGTGCCAGCAGCTCCCGGGACTTTAATAATGAAAAACTGTTTTTT
>TRBD2|NA|TRBJ2-1|TRBV15
CATSMLGLADYNEQFF
TGTGCCACCAGCATGCTGGGACTAGCGGACTACAATGAGCAGTTCTTC
>NA|NA|TRBJ1-1|TRBV19
CASSLYSPNTEAFF
TGTGCCAGTAGTCTTTACTCCCCGAACACTGAAGCTTTCTTT
>NA|once|TRBJ2-1|TRBV9
CASSRSGAGGRISSYNEQFF
TGTGCCAGCAGCCGCTCCGGCGCGGGTGGGCGGATAAGCTCCTACAATGAGCAGTTCTTC
>TRBD2|NA|TRBJ2-3|TRBV11-3
CASSFSGSGDTQYF
TGTGCCAGCAGCTTTAGCGGGAGTGGGGATACGCAGTATTTT
>TRBD2|NA|TRBJ2-3|TRBV5-1
CASSQGTSGSSLDTQYF
TGCGCCAGCAGCCAGGGGACTAGCGGGAGTTCGTTAGATACGCAGTATTTT
>NA|NA|TRBJ2-2|TRBV19
CASSPDTYLNTGELFF
TGTGCCAGTAGTCCGGACACCTACTTGAACACCGGGGAGCTGTTTTTT
>NA|NA|TRBJ2-5|TRBV7-3
CASSPTGRGETQYF
TGTGCCAGCAGCCCCACAGGTCGGGGTGAGACCCAGTACTTC
>NA|NA|TRBJ1-1|TRBV5-1
CASSPEPGLGTEAFF
TGCGCCAGCAGCCCTGAACCAGGACTTGGCACTGAAGCTTTCTTT
>NA|few|TRBJ1-2|TRBV10-3
CAIQPGTQYGYTF
TGTGCCATCCAACCCGGGACTCAATATGGCTACACCTTC
>NA|NA|TRBJ2-1|TRBV5-1
CASSLELASYNEQFF
TGCGCCAGCAGCTTGGAACTAGCCTCCTACAATGAGCAGTTCTTC
>NA|few|TRBJ2-1|TRBV6-6
CASKGSYNEQFF
TGTGCCAGCAAGGGCTCCTACAATGAGCAGTTCTTC
>NA|NA|TRBJ1-3|TRBV5-1
CASRGPSSGNTIYF
TGCGCCAGCAGAGGACCGAGCTCTGGAAACACCATATATTTT
>TRBD1|NA|TRBJ1-2|TRBV7-6
CASSSRQGGGYTF
TGTGCCAGCAGCTCCAGACAGGGCGGTGGCTACACCTTC
>NA|NA|TRBJ1-1|TRBV7-8
CASSLKTNRDRAFF
TGTGCCAGCAGCCTAAAGACCAACAGGGATCGAGCTTTCTTT
>TRBD1|few|TRBJ1-2|TRBV18
CASSLGQGDGYTF
TGTGCCAGCTCATTAGGACAGGGCGATGGCTACACCTTC
>TRBD2|NA|TRBJ2-2|TRBV5-8
CASSLHLAGVVTGELFF
TGTGCCAGCAGCTTGCATCTAGCGGGAGTTGTCACCGGGGAGCTGTTTTTT
>NA|NA|TRBJ1-5|TRBV19
CASRQIINQPQHF
TGTGCCAGTCGACAGATAATCAATCAGCCCCAGCATTTT
>NA|NA|TRBJ2-1|TRBV29-1
CSVAAYNEQFF
TGCAGCGTTGCAGCCTACAATGAGCAGTTCTTC
>NA|NA|TRBJ1-5|TRBV27
CASSLYAENQPQHF
TGTGCCAGCAGTTTATATGCGGAGAATCAGCCCCAGCATTTT
>TRBD2|NA|TRBJ2-1|TRBV15
CATSARLASYNEQFF
TGTGCCACCAGCGCGAGACTAGCCTCCTACAATGAGCAGTTCTTC
>NA|NA|TRBJ2-3|TRBV4-1
CASSQDRRYSTDTQYF
TGCGCCAGCAGCCAAGATCGGCGGTATAGCACAGATACGCAGTATTTT
>TRBD2|few|TRBJ2-1|TRBV7-9
CASSLWTSGGNEQFF
TGTGCCAGCAGCCTGTGGACTAGCGGTGGCAATGAGCAGTTCTTC
>TRBD1|once|TRBJ1-2|TRBV9
CASSVGTGGYTF
TGTGCCAGCAGCGTTGGGACAGGGGGATACACCTTC
>TRBD1|NA|TRBJ2-3|TRBV27
CASSSFLTGGAADTQYF
TGTGCCAGCAGTTCATTTCTCACAGGGGGCGCGGCAGATACGCAGTATTTT
>TRBD2|NA|TRBJ2-1|TRBV30
CAWSVRGEEQFF
TGTGCCTGGAGTGTACGGGGGGAAGAGCAGTTCTTC
>NA|NA|TRBJ1-1|TRBV27
CASPSGKMVF
TGTGCCAGCCCCTCGGGGAAGATGGTCTTT
>TRBD2|NA|TRBJ2-5|TRBV25-1
CASRIAGSRMGTQYF
TGTGCCAGCAGGATAGCGGGAAGCCGTATGGGGACCCAGTACTTC
>NA|few|TRBJ1-2|TRBV6-6
CATYGGRPNYGYTF
TGTGCCACCTACGGGGGCAGGCCCAACTATGGCTACACCTTC
>TRBD2|NA|TRBJ2-3|TRBV2
CASSEVAGEVDTQYF
TGTGCCAGCAGTGAAGTAGCGGGAGAGGTGGATACGCAGTATTTT
>NA|NA|TRBJ1-3|TRBV29-1
CSAGSGNTIYF
TGCAGCGCCGGCAGTGGAAACACCATATATTTT